This is a list of T cell receptor beta chains from one sample in a study of control samples from healthy donors and cancer patients. Assay used: immunoSEQ multiplex PCR; TCRdb lists only in-frame clones, some missing. Here the sample spans approximately 84,000 clones, about nine tenths being singletons. The sequenced sample consisted of blood. The receptors were gathered from a man aged 25 to 45 in good health. The CDR3 runs from the conserved cysteine through the conserved F or W. Fields, in order: clone size, V gene, D gene, J gene, CDR3 DNA, CDR3 protein. D genes are given only for firm matches. Expanded clones get a size class; other rows say once, few or many, or leave the size out.

>NA|TRBV29-1|NA|TRBJ2-2
TGCAGCGTTGAAGCGGCGGATAACACCGGGGAGCTGTTTTTT
CSVEAADNTGELFF
>NA|TRBV15|TRBD2|TRBJ2-7
TGTGCCACCAGAGGGGAGGGCTACGAGCAGTACTTC
CATRGEGYEQYF
>NA|TRBV30|NA|TRBJ2-6
TGTGCCTACGTGTGGGGGGACGGAGACTTCTCTGGGGCCAACGTCCTGACTTTC
CAYVWGDGDFSGANVLTF
>NA|TRBV9|NA|TRBJ1-5
TGTGCCAGCAGCGTAGACAGTCGCAATCAGCCCCAGCATTTT
CASSVDSRNQPQHF
>NA|TRBV6-5|NA|TRBJ2-7
TGTGCCAGCATGGCCAGGAAAGGATCCGAGCAGTACTTC
CASMARKGSEQYF
>NA|TRBV9|NA|TRBJ2-7
TGTGCCAGCAGCGTAGAGCACTCCGAGCAGTACTTC
CASSVEHSEQYF
>NA|TRBV28|NA|TRBJ1-6
TGTGCCAGCAGTCCCCATAGGGATAATTCACCCCTCCACTTT
CASSPHRDNSPLHF
>NA|TRBV7-7|TRBD2|TRBJ2-5
TGTGCCAGCAGCGCGATACGGGGGGGCGGGGAGACCCAGTACTTC
CASSAIRGGGETQYF
>NA|TRBV6-5|NA|TRBJ2-5
TGTGCCAGCAGGTCAAGCAAAGAGACCCAGTACTTC
CASRSSKETQYF
>NA|TRBV19|TRBD1|TRBJ2-3
TGTGCCACCAAGGGACAGGGCACAGATACGCAGTATTTT
CATKGQGTDTQYF
>NA|TRBV30|NA|TRBJ1-5
TGTGCCTGGAGTGATCAGGGCAGGAATTATCAGCCCCAGCATTTT
CAWSDQGRNYQPQHF
>few|TRBV27|TRBD1|TRBJ2-7
TGTGCCAGCAGTTATCGGTCCGGGACAGCTTCCTACGAGCAGTACTTC
CASSYRSGTASYEQYF
>NA|TRBV28|TRBD1|TRBJ1-1
TGTGCCAGCACCCAGGCAGGGGGCGGGATGAACACTGAAGCTTTCTTT
CASTQAGGGMNTEAFF
>NA|TRBV28|NA|TRBJ2-7
TGTGCCAGCAGTCTCAGGTTCGAGCAGTACTTC
CASSLRFEQYF
>once|TRBV19|NA|TRBJ2-4
TGTGCCAGTAGTATAGTAGTGGCTAGCGCCAAAAACATTCAGTACTTC
CASSIVVASAKNIQYF
>NA|TRBV29-1|NA|TRBJ2-7
TGCAGCGTTGAAGTACTCTACGAGCAGTACTTC
CSVEVLYEQYF
>NA|TRBV5-5|NA|TRBJ2-7
TGTGCCAGCAGCTTGGTTGGGCTAGATCTCTACGAGCAGTACTTC
CASSLVGLDLYEQYF
>NA|TRBV6-4|TRBD2|TRBJ2-1
TGTGCCAGTCAAAGGGAAGCGGGAGAGTTCTACAATGAGCAGTTCTTC
CASQREAGEFYNEQFF
>NA|TRBV7-3|NA|TRBJ2-1
TGTGCCAGCAGCTTCCTCAACTACTCGAGCTCCTACAATGAGCAGTTCTTC
CASSFLNYSSSYNEQFF
>NA|TRBV21-1|NA|TRBJ1-1
TGTGCCAGCAGCAAAGCCCCCATGCATACTGAAGCTTTCTTT
CASSKAPMHTEAFF
>once|TRBV6-2/TRBV6-3|NA|TRBJ1-1
TGTGCCAGCAGTTACTCACCGGGGTTCACTGAAGCTTTCTTT
CASSYSPGFTEAFF
>NA|TRBV24-1|NA|TRBJ2-7
TGTGCCACCAGTGCCGAACAGGGCTTAGGTAGACCGAATGGGGACTACGAGCAGTACTTC
CATSAEQGLGRPNGDYEQYF
>NA|TRBV7-3|TRBD1|TRBJ2-1
TGTGCCAGCAGCAACAGACAGGGCTCCTTTGGGAGCGAGCAGTTCTTC
CASSNRQGSFGSEQFF